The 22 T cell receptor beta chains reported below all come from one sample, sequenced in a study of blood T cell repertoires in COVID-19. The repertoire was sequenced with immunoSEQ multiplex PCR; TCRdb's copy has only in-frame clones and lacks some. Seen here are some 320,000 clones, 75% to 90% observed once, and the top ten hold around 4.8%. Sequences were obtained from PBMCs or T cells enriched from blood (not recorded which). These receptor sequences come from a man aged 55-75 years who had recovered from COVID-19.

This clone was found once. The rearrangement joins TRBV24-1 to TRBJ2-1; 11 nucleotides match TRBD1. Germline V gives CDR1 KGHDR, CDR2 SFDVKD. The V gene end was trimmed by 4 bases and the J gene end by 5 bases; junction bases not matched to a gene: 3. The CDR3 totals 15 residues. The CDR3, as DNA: TGTGCCACCAGTGACCGGACAGGGGGCCACAATGAGCAGTTCTTC. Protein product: CATSDRTGGHNEQFF.

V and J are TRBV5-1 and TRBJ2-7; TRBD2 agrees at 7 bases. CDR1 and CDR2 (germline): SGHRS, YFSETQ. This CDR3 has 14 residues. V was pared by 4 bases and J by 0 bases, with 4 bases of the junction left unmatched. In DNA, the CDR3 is TGCGCCAGCAGCAAAAGCGGGAACTCCTACGAGCAGTACTTC. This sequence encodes CASSKSGNSYEQYF.

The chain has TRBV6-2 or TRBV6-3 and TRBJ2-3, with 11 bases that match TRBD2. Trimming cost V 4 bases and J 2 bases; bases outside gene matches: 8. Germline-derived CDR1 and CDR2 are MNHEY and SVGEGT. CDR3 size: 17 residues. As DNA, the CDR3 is TGTGCCAGCAGTTTCTCCGCTAGCGGGAGGCTCACAGATACGCAGTATTTT. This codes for CASSFSASGRLTDTQYF.

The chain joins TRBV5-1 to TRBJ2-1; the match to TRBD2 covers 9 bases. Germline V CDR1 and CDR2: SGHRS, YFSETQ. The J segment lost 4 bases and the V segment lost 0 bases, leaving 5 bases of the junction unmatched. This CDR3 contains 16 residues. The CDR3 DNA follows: TGCGCCAGCAGCTTGGCCGAGACTAGCGGTTACAATGAGCAGTTCTTC. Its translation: CASSLAETSGYNEQFF.

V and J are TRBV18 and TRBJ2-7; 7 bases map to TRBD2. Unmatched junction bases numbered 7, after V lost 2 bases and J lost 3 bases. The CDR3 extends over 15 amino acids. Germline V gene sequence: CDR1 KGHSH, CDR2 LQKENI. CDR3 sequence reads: CASSPLGRGYYEQYF. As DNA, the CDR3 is TGTGCCAGCTCACCATTAGGGAGGGGATACTACGAGCAGTACTTC.

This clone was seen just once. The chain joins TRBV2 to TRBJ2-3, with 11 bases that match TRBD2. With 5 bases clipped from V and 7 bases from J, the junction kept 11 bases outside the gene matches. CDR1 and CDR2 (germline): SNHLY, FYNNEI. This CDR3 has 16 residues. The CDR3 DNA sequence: TGTGCCAGCAGTTTCGATAGCGGGAGGGCCGCTAATACGCAGTATTTT. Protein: CASSFDSGRAANTQYF.

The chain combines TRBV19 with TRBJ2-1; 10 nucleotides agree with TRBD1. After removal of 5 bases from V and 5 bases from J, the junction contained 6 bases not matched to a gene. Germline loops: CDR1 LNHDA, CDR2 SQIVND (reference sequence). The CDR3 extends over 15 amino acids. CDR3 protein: CASSARQGANNEQFF. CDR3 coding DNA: TGTGCCAGTAGTGCAAGACAGGGGGCTAACAATGAGCAGTTCTTC.

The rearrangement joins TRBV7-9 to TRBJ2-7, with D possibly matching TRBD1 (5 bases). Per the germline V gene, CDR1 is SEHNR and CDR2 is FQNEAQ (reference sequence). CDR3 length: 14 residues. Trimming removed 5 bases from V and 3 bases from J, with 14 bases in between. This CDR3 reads CASSLPVTGYEQYF. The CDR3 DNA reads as TGTGCCAGCAGCCTACCAGTTACAGGCTACGAGCAGTACTTC. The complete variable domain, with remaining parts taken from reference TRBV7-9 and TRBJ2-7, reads DTGVSQNPRHKITKRGQNVTFRCDPISEHNRLYWYRQTLGQGPEFLTYFQNEAQLEKSRLLSDRFSAERPKGSFSTLEIQRTEQGDSAMYLCASSLPVTGYEQYFGPGTRLTVT.

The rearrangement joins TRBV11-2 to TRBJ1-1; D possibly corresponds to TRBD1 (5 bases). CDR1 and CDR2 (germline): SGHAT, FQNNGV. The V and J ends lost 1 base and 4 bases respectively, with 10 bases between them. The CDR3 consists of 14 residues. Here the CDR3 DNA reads TGTGCCAGCAGCTTAGCAGGGCTCCCCACTGAAGCTTTCTTT. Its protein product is CASSLAGLPTEAFF.

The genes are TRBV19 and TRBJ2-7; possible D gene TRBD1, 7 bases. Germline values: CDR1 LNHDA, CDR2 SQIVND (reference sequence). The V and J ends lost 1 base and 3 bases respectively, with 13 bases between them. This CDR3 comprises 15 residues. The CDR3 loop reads CASSIAGAGGYEQYF. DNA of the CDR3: TGTGCCAGTAGTATAGCGGGGGCAGGGGGCTACGAGCAGTACTTC.

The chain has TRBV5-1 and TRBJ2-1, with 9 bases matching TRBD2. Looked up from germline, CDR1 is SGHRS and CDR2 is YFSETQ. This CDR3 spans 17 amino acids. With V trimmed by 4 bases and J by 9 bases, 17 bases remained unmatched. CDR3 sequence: CASSLLAGNGGDGEQFF. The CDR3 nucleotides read TGCGCCAGCAGCCTCCTAGCGGGAAACGGCGGCGATGGTGAGCAGTTCTTC.

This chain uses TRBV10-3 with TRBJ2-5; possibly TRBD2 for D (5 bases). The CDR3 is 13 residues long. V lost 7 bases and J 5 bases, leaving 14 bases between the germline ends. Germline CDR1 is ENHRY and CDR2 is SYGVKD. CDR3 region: CAIKPHRGETQYF. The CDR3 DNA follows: TGTGCCATCAAACCCCATCGGGGTGAGACCCAGTACTTC.

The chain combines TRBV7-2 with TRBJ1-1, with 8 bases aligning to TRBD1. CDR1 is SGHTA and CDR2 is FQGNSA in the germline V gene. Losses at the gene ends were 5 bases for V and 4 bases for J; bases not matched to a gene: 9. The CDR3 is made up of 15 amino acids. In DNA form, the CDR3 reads TGTGCCAGCAGCACCCTCAGGGGGCTGGGCACTGAAGCTTTCTTT. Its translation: CASSTLRGLGTEAFF.

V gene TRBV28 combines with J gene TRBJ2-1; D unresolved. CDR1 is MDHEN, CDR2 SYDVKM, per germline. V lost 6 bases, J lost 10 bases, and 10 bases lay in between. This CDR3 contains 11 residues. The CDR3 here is CASRQTREQFF. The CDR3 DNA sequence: TGTGCCAGCAGGCAGACCAGGGAGCAGTTCTTC.

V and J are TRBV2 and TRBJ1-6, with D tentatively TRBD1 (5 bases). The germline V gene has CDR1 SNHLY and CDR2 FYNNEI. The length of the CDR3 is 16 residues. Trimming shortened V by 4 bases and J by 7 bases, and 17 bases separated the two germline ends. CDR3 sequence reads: CASSAPGSAQNSPLHF. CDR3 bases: TGTGCCAGCAGTGCCCCAGGGTCCGCGCAGAATTCACCCCTCCACTTT.

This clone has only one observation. Here the CDR3 DNA reads TGCAGCGTTACCCATCCTAGCGGGAGCTACGAGCAGTACTTC. Its protein is CSVTHPSGSYEQYF. The chain recombines TRBV29-1 with TRBJ2-7, with TRBD2 identical over 10 bases. V dropped 5 bases and J dropped 3; count of bases not matched to a gene: 7. Germline V CDR1 and CDR2: SQVTM, ANQGSEA. The length of the CDR3 is 14 residues.

The CDR3 DNA reads as TGTGCCAGCAGCTTAACCGGGACAGACTATGGCTACACCTTC. It yields the protein CASSLTGTDYGYTF. The chain is built from TRBV7-3 and TRBJ1-2; 7 nucleotides match TRBD1. J gave up 3 bases and V 0 bases, and 1 base lay outside the gene matches. CDR1 and CDR2 (germline): SGHTA, FQGTGA. The CDR3 has 14 residues. The entire variable domain, with the rest obtained from reference TRBV7-3 and TRBJ1-2, is as follows: GAGVSQTPSNKVTEKGKYVELRCDPISGHTALYWYRQSLGQGPEFLIYFQGTGAADDSGLPNDRFFAVRPEGSVSTLKIQRTERGDSAVYLCASSLTGTDYGYTFGSGTRLTVV.

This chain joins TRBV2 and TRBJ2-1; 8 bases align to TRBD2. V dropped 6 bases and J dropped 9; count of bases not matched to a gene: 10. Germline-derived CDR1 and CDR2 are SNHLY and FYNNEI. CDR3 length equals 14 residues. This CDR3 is CASRAFGTSAEQFF. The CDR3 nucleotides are TGTGCCAGCAGAGCCTTTGGGACTAGTGCTGAGCAGTTCTTC.

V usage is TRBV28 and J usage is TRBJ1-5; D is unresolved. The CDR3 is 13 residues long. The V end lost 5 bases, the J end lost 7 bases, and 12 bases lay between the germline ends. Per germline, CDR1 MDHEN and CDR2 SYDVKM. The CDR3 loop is CASSGRLGQPQHF. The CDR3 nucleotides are TGTGCCAGCAGTGGGAGGCTCGGCCAGCCCCAGCATTTT.

The CDR3 protein is CASSQESILANTDTQYF. DNA of the CDR3: TGCGCCAGCAGCCAAGAAAGCATACTAGCGAACACAGATACGCAGTATTTT. V gene TRBV4-1 combines with J gene TRBJ2-3, with 7 bases lining up with TRBD2. V lost 0 bases, J lost 2 bases, and 8 bases stayed unmatched. The germline gives CDR1 MGHRA, CDR2 YSYEKL. The CDR3 runs to 17 residues.

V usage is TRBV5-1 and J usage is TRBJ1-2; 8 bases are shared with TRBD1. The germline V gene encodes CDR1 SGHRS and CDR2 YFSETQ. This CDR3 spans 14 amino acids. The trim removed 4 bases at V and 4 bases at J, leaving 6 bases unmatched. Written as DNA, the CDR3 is TGCGCCAGCAGCCATGGGACAGGATCCTATGGCTACACCTTC. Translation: CASSHGTGSYGYTF.

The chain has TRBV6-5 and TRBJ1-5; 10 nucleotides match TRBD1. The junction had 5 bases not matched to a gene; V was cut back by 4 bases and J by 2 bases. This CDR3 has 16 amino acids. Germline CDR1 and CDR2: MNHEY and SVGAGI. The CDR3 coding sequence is TGTGCCAGCAGTTCGACAGGGGGCAGCGGCAATCAGCCCCAGCATTTT. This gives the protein CASSSTGGSGNQPQHF.